These T cell receptor beta chains were read from a single sample in a study of cytomegalovirus exposure and HLA in healthy donors. Data came from immunoSEQ multiplex PCR; TCRdb stores just in-frame clones and leaves some out. The sample includes under 90,000 clones, around 70% of them seen just once. What was sequenced was PBMCs. These receptors were taken from a man aged 40-50 years in good health and CMV-seropositive. Each CDR3 is given with its conserved first and last residue. The D gene is left open where the match is weak. The listing skips clone size in some rows; elsewhere it reads once, few, many or a size class.

TRBV5-1	-	-	11	TRBJ2-3	TGCGCCAGCAGCCCAAAAGATACGCAGTATTTT	CASSPKDTQYF
TRBV5-1	-	-	13	TRBJ1-3	TGCGCCAGCAGCCCCGGGGGATCAAACACCATATATTTT	CASSPGGSNTIYF
TRBV6-5	-	TRBD1	13	TRBJ2-7	TGTGCCAGCAGCCCGACAGGGGGGCATGAGCAGTACTTC	CASSPTGGHEQYF
TRBV28	-	TRBD1	16	TRBJ2-3	TGTGCCAGCAGTTACCCCGGACAGGGGCCCTCAAATACGCAGTATTTT	CASSYPGQGPSNTQYF
TRBV10-3	few	-	13	TRBJ1-3	TGTGCCGCATCAGTAGGGGCCGGAAACACCATATATTTT	CAASVGAGNTIYF
TRBV6-5	-	TRBD2	15	TRBJ2-3	TGTGCCAGCAGTTACGGGACTACCCTTTCGGCGACGCAGTATTTT	CASSYGTTLSATQYF
TRBV19	-	-	15	TRBJ2-6	TGTGCCAGTAGCCTGGGACTGCCTGGGGCCAACGTCCTGACTTTC	CASSLGLPGANVLTF
TRBV6-5	-	-	15	TRBJ2-2	TGTGCCAGCAGTTACTCGACGACCGGGGCCGGGGAGCTGTTTTTT	CASSYSTTGAGELFF
TRBV4-2	-	TRBD2	15	TRBJ2-7	TGTGCCAGCGGCTCGCAGACTAGCGGGAGCTACGAGCAGTACTTC	CASGSQTSGSYEQYF
TRBV2	once	TRBD2	15	TRBJ2-7	TGTGCCAGCAGCAAAGTAGCGGGAGGAGCCTACGAGCAGTACTTC	CASSKVAGGAYEQYF
TRBV6-5	few	TRBD1	14	TRBJ2-7	TGTGCCAGCAGGAGGGACAGGGGCGCCTACGAGCAGTACTTC	CASRRDRGAYEQYF
TRBV2	-	TRBD1	14	TRBJ1-2	TGTGCCAGCAGTGAAGAAGGAGGGGGCTCGGGCTACACCTTC	CASSEEGGGSGYTF
TRBV29-1	-	-	13	TRBJ1-1	TGCAGCGTTTCAGGGTCTTTGAACACTGAAGCTTTCTTT	CSVSGSLNTEAFF
TRBV5-6	once	-	13	TRBJ1-4	TGTGCCAGCAGCCGGCGGACAGCTGAAAAACTGTTTTTT	CASSRRTAEKLFF
TRBV6-5	-	-	13	TRBJ2-3	TGTGCCAGCAGTTCCCACATCACAGATACGCAGTATTTT	CASSSHITDTQYF
TRBV2	-	-	15	TRBJ1-5	TGTGCCGTCCGGAAGTCTGACAATAGCAATCAGCCCCAGCATTTT	CAVRKSDNSNQPQHF
TRBV27	once	TRBD1	16	TRBJ2-2	TGTGCCAGCAGTAAGCCGGGACAGCGAAACACCGGGGAGCTGTTTTTT	CASSKPGQRNTGELFF
TRBV25-1	-	-	12	TRBJ1-5	TGTGCCAGCAGAGTAGGGAGTCAGCCCCAGCATTTT	CASRVGSQPQHF
TRBV6-5	-	-	16	TRBJ1-2	TGTGCCAGCAGTTACTCCCCAGATATCTCCATCTATGGCTACACCTTC	CASSYSPDISIYGYTF
TRBV6-5	-	-	13	TRBJ1-1	TGTGCCAGCAGTTATGACTCGAACACTGAAGCTTTCTTT	CASSYDSNTEAFF
TRBV4-1	-	-	16	TRBJ2-2	TGCGCCAGCAGCCAAGAAACAGGGATTGGGGCCGGGGAGCTGTTTTTT	CASSQETGIGAGELFF
TRBV5-1	-	-	13	TRBJ1-1	TGCGCCAGCAGCTTGTTCGGGGACACTGAAGCTTTCTTT	CASSLFGDTEAFF
TRBV7-9	-	-	17	TRBJ1-5	TGTGCCAGCAGCTTAGAGGAGGGTGACTGGGGCAATCAGCCCCAGCATTTT	CASSLEEGDWGNQPQHF